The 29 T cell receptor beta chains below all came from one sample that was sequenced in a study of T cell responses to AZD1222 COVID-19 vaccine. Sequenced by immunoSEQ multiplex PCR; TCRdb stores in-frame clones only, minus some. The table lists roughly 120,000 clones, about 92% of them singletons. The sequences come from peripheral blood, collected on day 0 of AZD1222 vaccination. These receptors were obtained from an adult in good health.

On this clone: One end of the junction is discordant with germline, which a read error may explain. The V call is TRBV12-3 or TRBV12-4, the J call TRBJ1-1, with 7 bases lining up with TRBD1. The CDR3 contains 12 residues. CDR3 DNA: TGTGCCAGCAGTTGGGACAGCACTGCAGCTTTCTTT. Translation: CASSWDSTAAFF.

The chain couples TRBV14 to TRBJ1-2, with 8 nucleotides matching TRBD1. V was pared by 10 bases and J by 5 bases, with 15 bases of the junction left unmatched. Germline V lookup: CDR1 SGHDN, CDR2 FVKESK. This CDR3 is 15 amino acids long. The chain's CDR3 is CATTSRTGFGYGYTF. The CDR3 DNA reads TGTGCCACCACGTCTCGGACAGGGTTTGGGTATGGCTACACCTTC.

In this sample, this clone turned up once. Here the CDR3 DNA reads TGTGCCATCGCAAGGGGAGCCGGGGAGCTGTTTTTT. Its translation is CAIARGAGELFF. V gene TRBV10-3 combines with J gene TRBJ2-2; possibly TRBD1 or TRBD2 for D (5 bases each). Germline assignment: CDR1 ENHRY and CDR2 SYGVKD. CDR3 length equals 12 residues. V shed 8 bases and J shed 6 bases, with 10 bases lying between them.

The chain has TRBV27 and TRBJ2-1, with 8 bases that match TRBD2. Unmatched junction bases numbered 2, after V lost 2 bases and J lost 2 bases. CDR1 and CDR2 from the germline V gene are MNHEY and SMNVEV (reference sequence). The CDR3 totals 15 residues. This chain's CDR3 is CASSLSGGTYNEQFF. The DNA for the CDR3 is TGTGCCAGCAGTTTAAGCGGGGGAACCTACAATGAGCAGTTCTTC.

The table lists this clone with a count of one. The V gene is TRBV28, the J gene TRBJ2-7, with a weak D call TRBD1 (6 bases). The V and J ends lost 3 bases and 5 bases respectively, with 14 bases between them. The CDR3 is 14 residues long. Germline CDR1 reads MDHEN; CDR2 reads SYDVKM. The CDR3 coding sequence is TGTGCCAGCAGTTTTACTACAGGGTACCACGAGCAGTACTTC. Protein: CASSFTTGYHEQYF.

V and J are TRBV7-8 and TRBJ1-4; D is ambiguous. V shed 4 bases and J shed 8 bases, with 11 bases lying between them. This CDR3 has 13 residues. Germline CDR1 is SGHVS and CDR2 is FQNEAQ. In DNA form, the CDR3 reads TGTGCCAGCAGCTCGTCGGGATTCGAAAAACTGTTTTTT. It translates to CASSSSGFEKLFF. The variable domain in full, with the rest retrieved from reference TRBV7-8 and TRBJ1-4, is GAGVSQSPRYKVAKRGQDVALRCDPISGHVSLFWYQQALGQGPEFLTYFQNEAQLDKSGLPSDRFFAERPEGSVSTLKIQRTQQEDSAVYLCASSSSGFEKLFFGSGTQLSVL.

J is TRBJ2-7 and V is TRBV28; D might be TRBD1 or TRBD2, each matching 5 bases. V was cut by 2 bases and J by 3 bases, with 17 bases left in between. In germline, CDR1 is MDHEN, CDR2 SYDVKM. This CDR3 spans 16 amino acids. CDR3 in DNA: TGTGCCAGCAGTTTACCCCATGCGGGTGGGGGCTACGAGCAGTACTTC. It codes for CASSLPHAGGGYEQYF. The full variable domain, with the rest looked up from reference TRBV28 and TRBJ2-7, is DVKVTQSSRYLVKRTGEKVFLECVQDMDHENMFWYRQDPGLGLRLIYFSYDVKMKEKGDIPEGYSVSREKKERFSLILESASTNQTSMYLCASSLPHAGGGYEQYFGPGTRLTVT.

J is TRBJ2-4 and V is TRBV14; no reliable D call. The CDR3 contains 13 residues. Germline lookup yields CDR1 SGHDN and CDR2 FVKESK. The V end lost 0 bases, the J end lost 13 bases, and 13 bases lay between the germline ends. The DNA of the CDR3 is TGTGCCAGCAGCCAAGATAGGGCGTCTAGGCAGTACTTC. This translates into CASSQDRASRQYF.

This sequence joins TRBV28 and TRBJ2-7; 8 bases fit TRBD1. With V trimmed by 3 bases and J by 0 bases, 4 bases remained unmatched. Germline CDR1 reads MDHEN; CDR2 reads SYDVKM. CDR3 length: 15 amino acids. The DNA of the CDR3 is TGTGCCAGCAGTTTCAGGGGGCCAAGCTCCTACGAGCAGTACTTC. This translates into CASSFRGPSSYEQYF.

CDR3 protein: CASSSIAGAGDTQYF. The CDR3 DNA sequence: TGCGCCAGCAGCTCTATAGCGGGAGCGGGAGATACGCAGTATTTT. This chain links TRBV5-1 with TRBJ2-3; TRBD2 matches 9 bases. Germline lookup yields CDR1 SGHRS and CDR2 YFSETQ. The CDR3 consists of 15 residues. Trimming at V came to 3 bases and at J to 5 bases, leaving 7 bases not matched to a gene.

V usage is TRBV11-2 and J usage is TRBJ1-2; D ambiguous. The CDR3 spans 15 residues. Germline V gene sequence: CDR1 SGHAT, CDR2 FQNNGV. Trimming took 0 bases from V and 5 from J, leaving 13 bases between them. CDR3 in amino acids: CASSLEPGGGYGYTF. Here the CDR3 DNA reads TGTGCCAGCAGCTTAGAGCCAGGAGGAGGGTATGGCTACACCTTC.

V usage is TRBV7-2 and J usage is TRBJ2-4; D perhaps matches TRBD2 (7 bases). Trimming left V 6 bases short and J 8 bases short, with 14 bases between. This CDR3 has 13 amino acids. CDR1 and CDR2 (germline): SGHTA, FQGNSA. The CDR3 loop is CASRGREGDIQYF. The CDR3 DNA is TGTGCCAGCAGGGGGAGGGAGGGGGACATTCAGTACTTC.

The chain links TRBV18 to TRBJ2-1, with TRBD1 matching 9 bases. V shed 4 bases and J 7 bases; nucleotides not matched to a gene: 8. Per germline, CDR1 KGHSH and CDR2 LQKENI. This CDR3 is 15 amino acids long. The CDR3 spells CASSRGQGEGNEQFF. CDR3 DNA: TGTGCCAGCTCACGGGGACAGGGTGAGGGGAATGAGCAGTTCTTC.

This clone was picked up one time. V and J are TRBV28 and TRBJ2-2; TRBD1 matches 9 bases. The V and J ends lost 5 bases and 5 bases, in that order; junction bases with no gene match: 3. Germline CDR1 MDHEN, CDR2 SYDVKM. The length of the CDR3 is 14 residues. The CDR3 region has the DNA TGTGCCAGCAGTGGGACAGGGACGACCGGGGAGCTGTTTTTT. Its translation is CASSGTGTTGELFF. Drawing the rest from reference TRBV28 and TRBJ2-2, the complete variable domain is DVKVTQSSRYLVKRTGEKVFLECVQDMDHENMFWYRQDPGLGLRLIYFSYDVKMKEKGDIPEGYSVSREKKERFSLILESASTNQTSMYLCASSGTGTTGELFFGEGSRLTVL.

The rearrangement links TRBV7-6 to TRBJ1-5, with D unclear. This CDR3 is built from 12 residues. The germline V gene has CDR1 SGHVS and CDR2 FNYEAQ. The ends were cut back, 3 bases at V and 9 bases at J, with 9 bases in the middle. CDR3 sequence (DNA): TGTGCCAGCAGCTTTGGGGAAGGGCCCCAGCATTTT. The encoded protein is CASSFGEGPQHF.

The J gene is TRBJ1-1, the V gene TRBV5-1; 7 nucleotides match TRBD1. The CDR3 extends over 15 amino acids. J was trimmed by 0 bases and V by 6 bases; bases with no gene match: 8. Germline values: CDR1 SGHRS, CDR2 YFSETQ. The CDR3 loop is CASTVDGTVNTEAFF. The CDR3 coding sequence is TGCGCCAGCACCGTGGATGGGACAGTGAACACTGAAGCTTTCTTT.

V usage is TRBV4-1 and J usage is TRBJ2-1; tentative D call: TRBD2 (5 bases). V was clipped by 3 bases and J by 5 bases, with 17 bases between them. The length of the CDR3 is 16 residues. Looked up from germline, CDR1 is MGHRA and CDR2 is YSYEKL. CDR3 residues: CASSQPGRGNNNEQFF. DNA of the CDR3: TGCGCCAGCAGCCAGCCCGGGCGAGGGAATAACAATGAGCAGTTCTTC.

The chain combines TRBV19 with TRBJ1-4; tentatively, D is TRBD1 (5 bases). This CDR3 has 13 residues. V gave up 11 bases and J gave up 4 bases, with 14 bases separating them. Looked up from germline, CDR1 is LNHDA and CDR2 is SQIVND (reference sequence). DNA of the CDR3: TGTGCCTCACAGGACGGAAATAATGAAAAACTGTTTTTT. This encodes CASQDGNNEKLFF.

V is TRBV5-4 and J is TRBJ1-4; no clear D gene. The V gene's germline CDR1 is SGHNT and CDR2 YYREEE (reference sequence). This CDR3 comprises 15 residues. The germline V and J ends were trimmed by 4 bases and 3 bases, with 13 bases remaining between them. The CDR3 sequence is CASSLGSRSNEKLFF. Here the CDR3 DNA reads TGTGCCAGCAGCCTCGGTTCCAGATCTAATGAAAAACTGTTTTTT.

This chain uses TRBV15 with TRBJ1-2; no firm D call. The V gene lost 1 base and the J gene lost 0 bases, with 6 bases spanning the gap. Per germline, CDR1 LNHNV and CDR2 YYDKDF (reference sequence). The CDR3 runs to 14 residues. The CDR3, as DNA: TGTGCCACCAGCAGAGCCAGGACTAACTATGGCTACACCTTC. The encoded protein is CATSRARTNYGYTF.

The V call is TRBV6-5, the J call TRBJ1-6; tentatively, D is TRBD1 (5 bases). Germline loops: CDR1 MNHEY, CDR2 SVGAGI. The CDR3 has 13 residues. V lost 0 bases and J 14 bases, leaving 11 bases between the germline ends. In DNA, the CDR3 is TGTGCCAGCAGTTACTCGGGCGAGGGGACCCTCCACTTT. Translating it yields CASSYSGEGTLHF.

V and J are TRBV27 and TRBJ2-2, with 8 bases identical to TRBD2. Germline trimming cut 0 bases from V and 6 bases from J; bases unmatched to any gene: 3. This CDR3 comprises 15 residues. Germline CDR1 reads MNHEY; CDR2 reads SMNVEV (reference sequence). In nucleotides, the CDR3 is TGTGCCAGCAGTTTATCGGGACTAGGGGCCGGGGAGCTGTTTTTT. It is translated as CASSLSGLGAGELFF.

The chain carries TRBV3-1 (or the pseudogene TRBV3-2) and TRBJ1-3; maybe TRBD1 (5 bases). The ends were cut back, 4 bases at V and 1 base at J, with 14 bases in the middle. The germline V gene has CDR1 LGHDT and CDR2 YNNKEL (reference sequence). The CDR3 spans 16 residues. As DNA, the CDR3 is TGTGCCAGCAGCCTACTAGGAGGGGCATCTGGAAACACCATATATTTT. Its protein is CASSLLGGASGNTIYF.

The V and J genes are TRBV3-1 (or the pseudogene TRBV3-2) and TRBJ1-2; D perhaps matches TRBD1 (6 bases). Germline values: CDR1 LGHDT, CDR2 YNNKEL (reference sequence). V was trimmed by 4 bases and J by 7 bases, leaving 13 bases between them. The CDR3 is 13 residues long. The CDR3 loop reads CASSPGGPAGYTF. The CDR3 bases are TGTGCCAGCAGCCCGGGGGGCCCTGCTGGCTACACCTTC.

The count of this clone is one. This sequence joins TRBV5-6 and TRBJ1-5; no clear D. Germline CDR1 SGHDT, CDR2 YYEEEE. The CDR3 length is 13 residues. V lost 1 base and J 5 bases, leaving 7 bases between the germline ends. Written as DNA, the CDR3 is TGTGCCAGCAGCTTGATTCCAGATCAGCCCCAGCATTTT. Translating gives CASSLIPDQPQHF.

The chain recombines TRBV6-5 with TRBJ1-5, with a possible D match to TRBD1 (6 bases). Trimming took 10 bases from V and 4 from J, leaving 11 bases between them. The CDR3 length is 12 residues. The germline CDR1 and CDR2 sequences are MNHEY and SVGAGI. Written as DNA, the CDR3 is TGTGCCACACAGAGGGGGAATCAGCCCCAGCATTTT. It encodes CATQRGNQPQHF.

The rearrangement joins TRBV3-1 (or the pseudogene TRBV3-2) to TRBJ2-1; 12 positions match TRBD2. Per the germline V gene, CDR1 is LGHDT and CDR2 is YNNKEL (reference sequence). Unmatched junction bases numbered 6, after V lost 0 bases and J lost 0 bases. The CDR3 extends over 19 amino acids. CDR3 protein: CASSQDGGLAGFSYNEQFF. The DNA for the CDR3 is TGTGCCAGCAGCCAAGATGGGGGACTAGCGGGTTTCTCCTACAATGAGCAGTTCTTC.

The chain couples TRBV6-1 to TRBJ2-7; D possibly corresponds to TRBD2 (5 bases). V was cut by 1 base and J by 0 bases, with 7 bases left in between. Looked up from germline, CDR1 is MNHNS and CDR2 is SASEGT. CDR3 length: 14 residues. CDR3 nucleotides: TGTGCCAGCAGTGAAGGTGGAGGCTCCTACGAGCAGTACTTC. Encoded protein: CASSEGGGSYEQYF.

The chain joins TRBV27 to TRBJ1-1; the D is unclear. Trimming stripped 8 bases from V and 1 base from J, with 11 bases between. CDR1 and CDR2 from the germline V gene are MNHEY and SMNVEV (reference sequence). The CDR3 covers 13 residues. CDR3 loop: CASGDIRNTEAFF. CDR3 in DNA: TGTGCCAGCGGAGACATTCGGAACACTGAAGCTTTCTTT.